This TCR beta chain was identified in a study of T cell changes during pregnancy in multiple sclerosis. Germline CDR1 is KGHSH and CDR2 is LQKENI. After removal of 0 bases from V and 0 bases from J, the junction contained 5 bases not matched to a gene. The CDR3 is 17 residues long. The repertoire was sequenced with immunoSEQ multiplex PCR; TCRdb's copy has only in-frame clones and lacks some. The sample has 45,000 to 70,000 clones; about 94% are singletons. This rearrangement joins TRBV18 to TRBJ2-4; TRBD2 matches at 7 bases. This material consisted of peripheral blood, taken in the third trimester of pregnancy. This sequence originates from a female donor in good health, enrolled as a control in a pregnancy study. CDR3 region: CASSPPSGGLAKNIQYF. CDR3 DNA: TGTGCCAGCTCACCACCGTCGGGGGGACTAGCCAAAAACATTCAGTACTTC.